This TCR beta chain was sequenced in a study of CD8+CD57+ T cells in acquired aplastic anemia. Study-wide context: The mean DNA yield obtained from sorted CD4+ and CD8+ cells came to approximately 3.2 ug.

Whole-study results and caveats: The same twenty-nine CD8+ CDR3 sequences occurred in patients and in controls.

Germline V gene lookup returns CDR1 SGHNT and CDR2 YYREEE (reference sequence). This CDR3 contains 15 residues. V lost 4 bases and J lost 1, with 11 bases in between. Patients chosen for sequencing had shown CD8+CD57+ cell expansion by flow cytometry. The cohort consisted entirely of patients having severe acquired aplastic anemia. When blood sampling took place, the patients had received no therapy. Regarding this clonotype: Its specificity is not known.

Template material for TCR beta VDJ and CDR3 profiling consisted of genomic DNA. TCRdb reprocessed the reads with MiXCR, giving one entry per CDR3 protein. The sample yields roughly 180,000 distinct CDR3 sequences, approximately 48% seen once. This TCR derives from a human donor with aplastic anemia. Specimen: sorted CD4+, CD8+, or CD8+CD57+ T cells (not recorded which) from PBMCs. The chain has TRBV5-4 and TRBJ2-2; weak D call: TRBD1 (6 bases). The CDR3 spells CASSKPGQNTGELFF. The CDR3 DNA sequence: TGTGCCAGCAGCAAGCCGGGACAGAACACCGGGGAGCTGTTTTTT.